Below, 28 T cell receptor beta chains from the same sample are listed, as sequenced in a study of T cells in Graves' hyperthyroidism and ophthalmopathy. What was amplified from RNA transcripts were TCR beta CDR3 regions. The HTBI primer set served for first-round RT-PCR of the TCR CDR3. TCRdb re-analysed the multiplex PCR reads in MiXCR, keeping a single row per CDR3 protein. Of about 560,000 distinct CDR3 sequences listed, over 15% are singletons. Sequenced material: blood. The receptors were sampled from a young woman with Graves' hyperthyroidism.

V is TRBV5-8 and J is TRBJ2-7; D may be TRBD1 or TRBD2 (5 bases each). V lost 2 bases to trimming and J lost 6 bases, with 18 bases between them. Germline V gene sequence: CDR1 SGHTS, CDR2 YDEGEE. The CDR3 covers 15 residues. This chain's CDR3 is CASSLGEGRSGEQYF. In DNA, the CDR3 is TGTGCCAGCAGCTTAGGTGAGGGGCGATCGGGCGAGCAGTACTTC.

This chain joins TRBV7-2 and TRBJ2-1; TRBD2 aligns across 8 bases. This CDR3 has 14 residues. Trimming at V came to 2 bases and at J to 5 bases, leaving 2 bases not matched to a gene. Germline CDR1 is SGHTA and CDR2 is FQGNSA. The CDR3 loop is CASSLWTSHNEQFF. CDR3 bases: TGTGCCAGCAGCTTATGGACTAGCCACAATGAGCAGTTCTTC.

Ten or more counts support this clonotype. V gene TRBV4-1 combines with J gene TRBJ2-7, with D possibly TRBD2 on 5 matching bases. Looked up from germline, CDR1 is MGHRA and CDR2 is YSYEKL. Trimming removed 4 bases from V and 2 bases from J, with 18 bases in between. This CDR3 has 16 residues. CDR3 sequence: CASSPPGVSYTYEQYF. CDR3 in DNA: TGCGCCAGCAGCCCTCCCGGGGTTTCTTACACCTACGAGCAGTACTTC.

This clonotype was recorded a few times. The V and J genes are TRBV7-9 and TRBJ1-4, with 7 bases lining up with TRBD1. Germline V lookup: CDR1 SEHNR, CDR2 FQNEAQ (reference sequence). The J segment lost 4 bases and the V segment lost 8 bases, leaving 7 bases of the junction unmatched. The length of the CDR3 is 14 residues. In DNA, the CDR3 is TGTGCCAGCCACGACAGGGCGGATAATGAAAAACTGTTTTTT. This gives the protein CASHDRADNEKLFF.

DNA for the CDR3: TGTGCCACCAGTGATCATGTGACAGGGCCAAGCTCTGGGGCCAACGTCCTGACTTTC. It specifies CATSDHVTGPSSGANVLTF. The genes are TRBV24-1 and TRBJ2-6; 7 nucleotides line up with TRBD1. CDR1 and CDR2 from the germline V gene are KGHDR and SFDVKD. V trimming: 3 bases; J trimming: 0 bases; junction bases outside the gene matches: 10. The CDR3 totals 19 residues.

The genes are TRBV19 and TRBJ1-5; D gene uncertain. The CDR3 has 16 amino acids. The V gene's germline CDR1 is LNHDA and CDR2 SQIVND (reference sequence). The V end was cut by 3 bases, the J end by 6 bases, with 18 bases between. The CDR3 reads CASSIIGRRMSQPQHF. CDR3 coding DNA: TGTGCCAGTAGTATTATCGGCAGGCGAATGAGTCAGCCCCAGCATTTT.

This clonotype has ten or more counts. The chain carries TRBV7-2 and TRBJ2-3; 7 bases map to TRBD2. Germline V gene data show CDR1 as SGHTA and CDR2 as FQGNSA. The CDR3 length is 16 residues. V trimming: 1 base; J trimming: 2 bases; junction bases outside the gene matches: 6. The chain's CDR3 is CASSLGSGVYTDTQYF. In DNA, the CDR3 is TGTGCCAGCAGCTTAGGAAGCGGGGTTTACACAGATACGCAGTATTTT.

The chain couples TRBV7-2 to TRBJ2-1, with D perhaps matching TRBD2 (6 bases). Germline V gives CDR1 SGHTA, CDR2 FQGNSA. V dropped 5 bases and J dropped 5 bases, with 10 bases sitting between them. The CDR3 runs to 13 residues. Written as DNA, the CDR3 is TGTGCCAGCAGCCCGTGGACTAACAATGAGCAGTTCTTC. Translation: CASSPWTNNEQFF.

CDR3: CAISGSGTPSYTEAFF. The CDR3 DNA sequence: TGTGCCATCAGTGGCTCCGGGACCCCTTCCTACACTGAAGCTTTCTTT. J is TRBJ1-1 and V is TRBV10-3; D might be TRBD1 (5 bases). The CDR3 consists of 16 residues. The V end lost 4 bases, the J end lost 3 bases, and 18 bases lay between the germline ends. Germline assignment: CDR1 ENHRY and CDR2 SYGVKD.

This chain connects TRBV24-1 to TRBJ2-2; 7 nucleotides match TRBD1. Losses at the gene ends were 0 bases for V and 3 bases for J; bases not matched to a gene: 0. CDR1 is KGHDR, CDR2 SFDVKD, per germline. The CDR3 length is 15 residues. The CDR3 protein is CATSDLGQDTGELFF. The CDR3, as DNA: TGTGCCACCAGTGATTTGGGACAGGACACCGGGGAGCTGTTTTTT.

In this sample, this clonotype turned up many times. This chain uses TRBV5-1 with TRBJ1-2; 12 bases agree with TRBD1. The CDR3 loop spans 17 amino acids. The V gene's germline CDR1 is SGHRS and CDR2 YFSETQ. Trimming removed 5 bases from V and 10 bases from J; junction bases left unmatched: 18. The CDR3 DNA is TGCGCCAGCAGGCCGGGACAGGGGGCTATCAACCCGAAGGACTACACCTTC. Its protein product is CASRPGQGAINPKDYTF.

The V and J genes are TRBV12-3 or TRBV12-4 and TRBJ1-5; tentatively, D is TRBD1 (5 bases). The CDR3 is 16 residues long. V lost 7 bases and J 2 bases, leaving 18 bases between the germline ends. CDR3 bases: TGTGCCAGCACCTACCTGGGGGGATTCGGCAATCAGCCCCAGCATTTT. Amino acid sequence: CASTYLGGFGNQPQHF.

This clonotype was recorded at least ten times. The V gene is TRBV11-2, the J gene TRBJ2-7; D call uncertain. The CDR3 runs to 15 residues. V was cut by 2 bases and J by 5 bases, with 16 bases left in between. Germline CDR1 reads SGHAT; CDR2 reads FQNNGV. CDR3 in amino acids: CASSLLRSLMDEQYF. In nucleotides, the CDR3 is TGTGCCAGCAGCTTATTACGGTCTCTCATGGACGAGCAGTACTTC.

The CDR3 DNA reads as TGTGCTAGTGGTCTGGAACAGGGATTCGGGGAGCTGTTTTTT. It encodes CASGLEQGFGELFF. The chain is built from TRBV12-5 and TRBJ2-2; perhaps TRBD1 as D (6 bases). From germline, CDR1 is LGHNT and CDR2 FRNRAP. The CDR3 has 14 amino acids. Trimming removed 5 bases from V and 7 bases from J, with 14 bases in between. Variable domain in full (rest from reference TRBV12-5 and TRBJ2-2): DARVTQTPRHKVTEMGQEVTMRCQPILGHNTVFWYRQTMMQGLELLAYFRNRAPLDDSGMPKDRFSAEMPDATLATLKIQPSEPRDSAVYFCASGLEQGFGELFFGEGSRLTVL.

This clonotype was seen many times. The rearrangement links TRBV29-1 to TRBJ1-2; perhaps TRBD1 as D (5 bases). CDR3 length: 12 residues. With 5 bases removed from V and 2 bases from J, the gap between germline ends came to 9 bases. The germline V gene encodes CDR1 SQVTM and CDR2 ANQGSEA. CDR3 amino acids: CSVRGANYGYTF. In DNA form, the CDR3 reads TGCAGCGTTAGGGGAGCCAACTATGGCTACACCTTC.

In DNA form, the CDR3 reads TGTGCCAGTTATCTTCGGACAGGGTCTGGAAACACCATATATTTT. Encoded protein: CASYLRTGSGNTIYF. The gene calls are TRBV19 and TRBJ1-3, with TRBD1 matching over 8 bases. CDR1 and CDR2 (germline): LNHDA, SQIVND (reference sequence). The CDR3 has 15 residues. V shed 8 bases, J shed 1 base, and the junction held 7 bases outside the gene matches.

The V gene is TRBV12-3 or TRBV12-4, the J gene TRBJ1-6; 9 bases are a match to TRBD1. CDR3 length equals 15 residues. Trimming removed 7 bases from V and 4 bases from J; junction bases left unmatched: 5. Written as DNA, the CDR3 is TGTGCCAGCACTCCGGACAGGGGATATAATTCACCCCTCCACTTT. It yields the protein CASTPDRGYNSPLHF.

CDR3: CASSHAGGRSEAFF. The CDR3 region has the DNA TGTGCCAGCAGCCACGCAGGGGGAAGGAGTGAAGCTTTCTTT. The chain links TRBV7-2 to TRBJ1-1, with TRBD1 matching 7 bases. With V trimmed by 5 bases and J by 7 bases, 10 bases remained unmatched. Germline lookup yields CDR1 SGHTA and CDR2 FQGNSA. The CDR3 runs 14 residues.

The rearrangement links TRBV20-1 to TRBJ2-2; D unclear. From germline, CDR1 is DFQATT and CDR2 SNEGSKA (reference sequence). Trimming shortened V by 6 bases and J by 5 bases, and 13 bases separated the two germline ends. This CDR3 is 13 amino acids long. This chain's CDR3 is CSASIEQTGELFF. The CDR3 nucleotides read TGCAGTGCCAGCATAGAACAAACCGGGGAGCTGTTTTTT.

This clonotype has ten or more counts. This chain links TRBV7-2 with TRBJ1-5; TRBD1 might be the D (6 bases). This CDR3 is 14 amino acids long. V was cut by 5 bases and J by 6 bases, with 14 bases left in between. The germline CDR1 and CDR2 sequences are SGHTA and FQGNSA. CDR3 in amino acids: CASSPTGLGQPQHF. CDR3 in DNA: TGTGCCAGCAGCCCAACAGGGCTGGGTCAGCCCCAGCATTTT.

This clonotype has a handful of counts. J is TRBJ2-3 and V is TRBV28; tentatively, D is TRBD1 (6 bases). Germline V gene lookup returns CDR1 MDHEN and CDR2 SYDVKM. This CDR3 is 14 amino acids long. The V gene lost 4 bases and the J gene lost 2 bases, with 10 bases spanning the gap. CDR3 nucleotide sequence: TGTGCCAGCAGTTGGGACACAATCACAGATACGCAGTATTTT. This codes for CASSWDTITDTQYF.

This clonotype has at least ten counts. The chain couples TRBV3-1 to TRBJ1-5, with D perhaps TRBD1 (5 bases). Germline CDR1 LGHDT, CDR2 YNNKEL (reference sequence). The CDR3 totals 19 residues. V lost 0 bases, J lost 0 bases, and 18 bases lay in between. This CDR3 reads CASSQDLLVGANSNQPQHF. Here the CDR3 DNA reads TGTGCCAGCAGCCAAGACCTGTTGGTAGGGGCCAATAGCAATCAGCCCCAGCATTTT.

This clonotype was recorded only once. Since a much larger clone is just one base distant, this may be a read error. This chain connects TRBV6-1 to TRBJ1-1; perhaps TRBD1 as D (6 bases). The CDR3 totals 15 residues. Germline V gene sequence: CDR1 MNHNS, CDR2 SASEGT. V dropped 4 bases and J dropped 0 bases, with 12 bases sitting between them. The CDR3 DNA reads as TGTGCCAGCAGTGGGACAGACCGAATGAACACTGAAGCTTTCTTT. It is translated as CASSGTDRMNTEAFF.

CDR3 in amino acids: CASSLPGTASGNTIYF. CDR3 bases: TGTGCCAGCAGTCTCCCGGGCACAGCCTCTGGAAACACCATATATTTT. The J gene is TRBJ1-3, the V gene TRBV12-3 or TRBV12-4; D not certain. The CDR3 runs to 16 residues. V was clipped by 5 bases and J by 0 bases, with 14 bases between them.

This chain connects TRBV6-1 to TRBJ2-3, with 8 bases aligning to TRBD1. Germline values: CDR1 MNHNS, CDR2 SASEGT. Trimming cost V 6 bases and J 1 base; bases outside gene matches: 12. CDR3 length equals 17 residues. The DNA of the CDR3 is TGTGCCAGCAGACACTCGACAGGGGTAGTTGGCACAGATACGCAGTATTTT. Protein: CASRHSTGVVGTDTQYF.

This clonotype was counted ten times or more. CDR3 in DNA: TGTGCCAGCAGCTCGGGACTAGCGGGAGATCCAGATACGCAGTATTTT. Its translation: CASSSGLAGDPDTQYF. J is TRBJ2-3 and V is TRBV11-3; 14 nucleotides agree with TRBD2. Trimming cost V 4 bases and J 4 bases; bases outside gene matches: 4. Germline V gene lookup returns CDR1 SGHNT and CDR2 YENEEA. The CDR3 covers 16 residues.

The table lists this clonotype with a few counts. CDR3 region: CASSLALRTPALYF. DNA of the CDR3: TGTGCCAGCAGCTTAGCCTTAAGGACACCCGCCTTGTACTTC. This rearrangement joins TRBV7-9 to TRBJ2-5; TRBD1 might be the D (5 bases). This CDR3 contains 14 residues. Germline V lookup: CDR1 SEHNR, CDR2 FQNEAQ (reference sequence). Trimming left V 0 bases short and J 13 bases short, with 18 bases between.

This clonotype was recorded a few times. The CDR3 region has the DNA TGTGCCAGCCGATATGGGGGCAATCAGCCCCAGCATTTT. Translated, it gives CASRYGGNQPQHF. The V gene is TRBV2, the J gene TRBJ1-5, with D unclear. This CDR3 has 13 residues. Germline CDR1 reads SNHLY; CDR2 reads FYNNEI. The ends were cut back, 8 bases at V and 2 bases at J, with 10 bases in the middle.